This T cell receptor beta chain was sequenced for a study of blood T cell repertoires in COVID-19. Study details: The United States, Italy and Spain were the sources of the acute and convalescent COVID-19 samples. T cells, B-cell-depleted T cells, or PBMCs supplied cDNA or gDNA.

The assay was immunoSEQ multiplex PCR, and TCRdb's table has in-frame clones only and misses some. This sample has 450,000 or so clones; about nine tenths occur once, and the top ten carry approximately 0.65%. With 6 bases clipped from V and 6 bases from J, the junction kept 7 bases outside the gene matches. The CDR3 covers 13 residues. Participant-reported clinical history was the basis for cohort assignment. For recovered donors of Cohort 3, there were two negative PCRs, clearance, or symptom resolution. The source material was PBMCs or T cells enriched from blood (not recorded which). This sequence joins TRBV12-3 or TRBV12-4 and TRBJ2-5; 7 nucleotides align to TRBD1. This receptor was identified in a man aged 18 to 29 who had recovered from COVID-19. As DNA, the CDR3 is TGTGCCAGCAGCCGGGACAGTAAACAGACCCAGTACTTC. This translates into CASSRDSKQTQYF.